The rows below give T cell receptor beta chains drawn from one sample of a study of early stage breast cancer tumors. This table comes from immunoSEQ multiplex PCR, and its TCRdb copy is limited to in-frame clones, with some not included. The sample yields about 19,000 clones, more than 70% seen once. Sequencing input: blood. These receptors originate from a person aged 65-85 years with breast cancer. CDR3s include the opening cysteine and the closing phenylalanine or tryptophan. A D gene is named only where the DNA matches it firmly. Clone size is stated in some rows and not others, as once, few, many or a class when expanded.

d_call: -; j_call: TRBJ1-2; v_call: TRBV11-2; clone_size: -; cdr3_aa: CASSLDRGPNYGYTF; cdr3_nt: TGTGCCAGCAGCTTAGATCGGGGTCCCAACTATGGCTACACCTTC
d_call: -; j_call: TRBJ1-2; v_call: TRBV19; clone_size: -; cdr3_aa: CASRNQGTYGYTF; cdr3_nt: TGTGCCAGTAGAAATCAGGGGACCTATGGCTACACCTTC
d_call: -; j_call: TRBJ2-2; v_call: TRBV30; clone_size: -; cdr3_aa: CAWYIGGRKNTGELFF; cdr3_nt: TGTGCCTGGTACATCGGGGGGCGGAAGAACACCGGGGAGCTGTTTTTT
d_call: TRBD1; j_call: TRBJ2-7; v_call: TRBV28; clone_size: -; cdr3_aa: CASSLSGQGGTNEQYF; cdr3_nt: TGTGCCAGCAGTTTATCTGGACAGGGGGGGACGAACGAGCAGTACTTC
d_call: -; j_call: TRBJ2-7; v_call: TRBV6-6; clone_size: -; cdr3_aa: CASSRGVYEQYF; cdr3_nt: TGTGCCAGCAGTCGCGGGGTATACGAGCAGTACTTC
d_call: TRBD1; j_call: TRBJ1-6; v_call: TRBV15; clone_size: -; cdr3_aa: CATSPGQGFSPLHF; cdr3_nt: TGTGCCACCAGTCCGGGACAGGGGTTTTCACCCCTCCACTTT
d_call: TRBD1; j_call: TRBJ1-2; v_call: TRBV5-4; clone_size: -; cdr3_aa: CASSLEGTGNYGYTF; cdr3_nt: TGTGCCAGCAGCTTGGAGGGGACAGGGAACTATGGCTACACCTTC
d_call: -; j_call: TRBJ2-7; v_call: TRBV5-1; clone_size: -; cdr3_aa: CASSLGGGAYYEQYF; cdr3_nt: TGCGCCAGCAGCTTGGGGGGGGGCGCATACTACGAGCAGTACTTC
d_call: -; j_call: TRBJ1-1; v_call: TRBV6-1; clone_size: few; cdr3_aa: CASRDTQNTEAFF; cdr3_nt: TGTGCCAGCAGAGATACACAGAACACTGAAGCTTTCTTT
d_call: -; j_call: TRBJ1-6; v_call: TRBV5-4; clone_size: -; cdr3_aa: CASSLIQGQLNSPLHF; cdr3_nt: TGTGCCAGCAGCTTAATTCAAGGACAACTGAATTCACCCCTCCACTTT
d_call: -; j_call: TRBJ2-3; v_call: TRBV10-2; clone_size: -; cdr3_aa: CASSNTDTQYF; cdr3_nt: TGCGCCAGCTCAAACACAGATACGCAGTATTTT